The 16 T cell receptor beta chains presented below share a single source sample, sequenced in a study of cytomegalovirus exposure and HLA in healthy donors (dated by TCRdb to between 2016 and 2019). Libraries were built with the immunoSEQ multiplex PCR assay. For the multiplex PCR, a mixture combining 60 forward primers for TCR Vbeta segments and 13 reverse primers for TCR Jbeta segments was used. In TCRdb, the immuneACCESS table is reduced to in-frame sequences with V and J assigned. These tables do not hold every clone; where another copy was compared, an unresolved V gene accounts for under half, and the others remain unexplained. This sample has some 140,000 clones in its table, and roughly 80% of those were observed once. Clones ranked in the top ten supply approximately 1% of the sample. Sequenced input: PBMCs. These receptors were taken from a man younger than 35 in good health and CMV-seronegative.

This chain joins TRBV4-2 and TRBJ1-5; D perhaps matches TRBD1 (6 bases). Germline V gene sequence: CDR1 LGHNA, CDR2 YNFKEQ. The CDR3 covers 15 residues. Trimming pared 0 bases from V and 4 bases from J, leaving 10 bases between. The CDR3 loop is CASSQEGDTNQPQHF. The CDR3 nucleotides are TGTGCCAGCAGCCAAGAAGGGGACACAAATCAGCCCCAGCATTTT.

This clone came up once. The V and J genes are TRBV7-9 and TRBJ1-1; 7 bases fit TRBD1. Per germline, CDR1 SEHNR and CDR2 FQNEAQ (reference sequence). This CDR3 has 16 residues. J gave up 7 bases and V 2 bases, and 13 bases lay outside the gene matches. CDR3: CASSLNRLGRGDEAFF. The CDR3, as DNA: TGTGCCAGCAGCTTAAATAGGCTGGGCAGGGGGGATGAAGCTTTCTTT.

This chain uses TRBV5-1 with TRBJ2-7, with a weak D call TRBD1 (5 bases). Trimming removed 4 bases from V and 6 bases from J, with 14 bases in between. This CDR3 has 13 amino acids. In germline, CDR1 is SGHRS, CDR2 YFSETQ. This CDR3 reads CASSPGRSGEQYF. CDR3 DNA: TGCGCCAGCAGCCCAGGGCGTTCCGGCGAGCAGTACTTC.

This sequence joins TRBV9 and TRBJ2-4; TRBD2 aligns across 10 bases. This CDR3 contains 18 residues. Germline lookup yields CDR1 SGDLS and CDR2 YYNGEE. V shed 2 bases, J shed 0 bases, and the junction held 8 bases outside the gene matches. CDR3 in amino acids: CASSVNSGGTLAKNIQYF. The CDR3 region has the DNA TGTGCCAGCAGCGTGAATAGCGGGGGGACTTTAGCCAAAAACATTCAGTACTTC.

V is TRBV6-5 and J is TRBJ1-1, with TRBD1 matching over 9 bases. CDR1 and CDR2 from the germline V gene are MNHEY and SVGAGI. V shed 8 bases and J 6 bases; nucleotides not matched to a gene: 7. The CDR3 is 13 amino acids. DNA of the CDR3: TGTGCCAGCCCGGGACAGGGTGGTCCTGAAGCTTTCTTT. Its protein product is CASPGQGGPEAFF.

The chain recombines TRBV7-9 with TRBJ1-1; possible D gene TRBD1, 6 bases. The CDR3 consists of 14 residues. The germline V and J ends were trimmed by 5 bases and 3 bases, with 13 bases remaining between them. The germline CDR1 and CDR2 sequences are SEHNR and FQNEAQ (reference sequence). CDR3 sequence: CASSKQGWDTEAFF. CDR3 nucleotides: TGTGCCAGCAGCAAACAGGGTTGGGACACTGAAGCTTTCTTT.

The rearrangement joins TRBV5-1 to TRBJ2-7; TRBD1 is a possible D gene (5 bases). CDR3 length: 16 amino acids. Trimming removed 4 bases from V and 0 bases from J, with 17 bases in between. Per the germline V gene, CDR1 is SGHRS and CDR2 is YFSETQ. Here the CDR3 DNA reads TGCGCCAGCAGCCTACCAACAGGAGTTAGCTCCTACGAGCAGTACTTC. Its protein product is CASSLPTGVSSYEQYF.

This chain uses TRBV6-1 with TRBJ2-6; 9 positions match TRBD1. Looked up from germline, CDR1 is MNHNS and CDR2 is SASEGT. CDR3 size: 17 residues. With V trimmed by 3 bases and J by 0 bases, 3 bases remained unmatched. CDR3 coding DNA: TGTGCCAGCAGTGATTGGGACAGGGACTCTGGGGCCAACGTCCTGACTTTC. This sequence encodes CASSDWDRDSGANVLTF.

The V call is TRBV29-1, the J call TRBJ2-5; unclear D gene. V was cut by 1 base and J by 5 bases, with 8 bases left in between. Germline CDR1 and CDR2: SQVTM and ANQGSEA. CDR3 length: 12 amino acids. The CDR3 loop reads CSVEGLGETQYF. CDR3 DNA sequence: TGCAGCGTTGAAGGTCTGGGCGAGACCCAGTACTTC.

This chain joins TRBV7-2 and TRBJ2-7; D perhaps matches TRBD1 (6 bases). Germline loops: CDR1 SGHTA, CDR2 FQGNSA. This CDR3 has 14 amino acids. The V and J ends lost 7 bases and 1 base respectively, with 14 bases between them. CDR3 in DNA: TGTGCCAGCACCTCAAACAGGGTATCCTACGAGCAGTACTTC. Its translation: CASTSNRVSYEQYF.

This chain links TRBV5-8 with TRBJ1-2; D is unclear. The germline V gene has CDR1 SGHTS and CDR2 YDEGEE. The CDR3 extends over 13 amino acids. The V end was cut by 4 bases, the J end by 1 base, with 8 bases between. This chain's CDR3 is CASSLTHNYGYTF. The CDR3 DNA is TGTGCCAGCAGCCTGACTCATAACTATGGCTACACCTTC.

The J gene is TRBJ2-7, the V gene TRBV6-5; a weak D match, TRBD2 (6 bases). Germline V CDR1 and CDR2: MNHEY, SVGAGI. Trimming removed 0 bases at V and 4 bases at J, with 10 bases between. The CDR3 is 14 residues long. CDR3 DNA: TGTGCCAGCAGTTACTCGGAGGGGCCTTACGAGCAGTACTTC. Amino acids: CASSYSEGPYEQYF.

This chain joins TRBV28 and TRBJ1-4; D is perhaps TRBD1 (6 bases). CDR1 and CDR2 from the germline V gene are MDHEN and SYDVKM. The CDR3 is made up of 14 amino acids. V gave up 6 bases and J gave up 7 bases, with 15 bases separating them. The CDR3 bases are TGTGCCAGCAGCCCCAGGGGTTATGCTGAAAAACTGTTTTTT. Its protein product is CASSPRGYAEKLFF.

This clone has just a few counts. The rearrangement uses TRBV15 and TRBJ1-6; D perhaps matches TRBD1 (5 bases). The germline V gene has CDR1 LNHNV and CDR2 YYDKDF (reference sequence). V lost 0 bases and J 8 bases, leaving 11 bases between the germline ends. The CDR3 extends over 15 amino acids. Here the CDR3 reads CATSRDLGQYSPLHF. The DNA for the CDR3 is TGTGCCACCAGCAGAGATCTGGGGCAATATTCACCCCTCCACTTT.

V gene TRBV7-8 combines with J gene TRBJ2-7; 10 positions match TRBD2. The CDR3 consists of 14 residues. Trimming at V came to 4 bases and at J to 4 bases, leaving 4 bases not matched to a gene. Germline V gene data show CDR1 as SGHVS and CDR2 as FQNEAQ. The CDR3 region is CASSSSGGKYEQYF. DNA for the CDR3: TGTGCCAGCAGCTCTAGCGGGGGAAAATACGAGCAGTACTTC.

The V gene is TRBV28, the J gene TRBJ2-4; TRBD1 aligns across 8 bases. The ends lost 5 bases at V and 0 bases at J; junction bases unmatched: 12. Germline CDR1 is MDHEN and CDR2 is SYDVKM. CDR3 size: 18 residues. CDR3 region: CASSAWKGTGLAKNIQYF. The CDR3 bases are TGTGCCAGCAGTGCTTGGAAGGGGACAGGACTAGCCAAAAACATTCAGTACTTC.